One sample yielded the 30 T cell receptor beta chains listed below, sequenced in a study of radiation and T cells in renal cell carcinoma. The time point here: blood 4 weeks post-SBRT, at nephrectomy. Treatment specified: 15 Gy SBRT to primary tumor, nephrectomy 4 weeks later. Sequenced by immunoSEQ multiplex PCR; TCRdb stores in-frame clones only, minus some. The table shows over 120,000 clones, with 70% to 90% occurring only once. Sequenced material: blood, taken from a patient whose treatment included radiotherapy and nephrectomy. The origin of the receptors is a woman aged 45-65 years with renal cell carcinoma.

The genes are TRBV6-5 and TRBJ2-7, with D perhaps TRBD1 (6 bases). Trimming shortened V by 6 bases and J by 9 bases, and 21 bases separated the two germline ends. This CDR3 has 14 amino acids. Germline V gives CDR1 MNHEY, CDR2 SVGAGI. CDR3 sequence (DNA): TGTGCCAGCAGCTCTACCGGGACAAGGAACAGGCAGTACTTC. Its translation: CASSSTGTRNRQYF.

The chain uses TRBV7-3 and TRBJ2-2, with 9 bases identical to TRBD2. Germline V gene data show CDR1 as SGHTA and CDR2 as FQGTGA. Trimming cost V 6 bases and J 5 bases; bases outside gene matches: 4. The CDR3 contains 14 residues. For the CDR3, the DNA is TGTGCCAGCAGGTTGCTAGCGGGAACCGGGGAGCTGTTTTTT. Translation gives CASRLLAGTGELFF.

The chain couples TRBV7-2 to TRBJ2-1; D not resolved. Trimming pared 1 base from V and 5 bases from J, leaving 9 bases between. This CDR3 is built from 14 residues. Germline assignment: CDR1 SGHTA and CDR2 FQGNSA. The CDR3 DNA follows: TGTGCCAGCAGCTTAGTTCACGGAAACAATGAGCAGTTCTTC. Protein sequence: CASSLVHGNNEQFF.

The chain links TRBV7-2 to TRBJ1-2, with a tentative D call TRBD1 (5 bases). Deletions cut 5 bases from V and 4 bases from J, with 17 bases between. This CDR3 has 15 amino acids. Germline loops: CDR1 SGHTA, CDR2 FQGNSA. In DNA form, the CDR3 reads TGTGCCAGCAGCCCTGGGGCAGGCACCACCTATGGCTACACCTTC. Protein product: CASSPGAGTTYGYTF.

The V gene is TRBV19, the J gene TRBJ2-6; 10 positions match TRBD1. The CDR3 extends over 18 amino acids. Germline CDR1 is LNHDA and CDR2 is SQIVND (reference sequence). Unmatched junction bases numbered 9, after V lost 6 bases and J lost 1 base. The CDR3, as DNA: TGTGCCAGTAGCAGGACCAGACAGGGGGCATCTGGGGCCAACGTCCTGACTTTC. The encoded protein is CASSRTRQGASGANVLTF.

The V gene is TRBV19, the J gene TRBJ2-2; D tentatively reads TRBD1 or TRBD2 (5 bases each). V dropped 4 bases and J dropped 1 base, with 10 bases sitting between them. The germline V gene has CDR1 LNHDA and CDR2 SQIVND (reference sequence). CDR3 size: 15 residues. In DNA, the CDR3 is TGTGCCAGTAGTAGAGGGACCAGGAACACCGGGGAGCTGTTTTTT. Its translation is CASSRGTRNTGELFF.

This chain joins TRBV9 and TRBJ2-2; 8 nucleotides line up with TRBD2. J was trimmed by 5 bases and V by 2 bases; bases with no gene match: 8. The CDR3 spans 16 residues. Germline V lookup: CDR1 SGDLS, CDR2 YYNGEE. The CDR3 nucleotides read TGTGCCAGCAGCGTGTACAGCGGGAGAGGAACCGGGGAGCTGTTTTTT. It yields the protein CASSVYSGRGTGELFF.

This chain links TRBV6-5 with TRBJ2-5; 8 bases are a match to TRBD1. The ends lost 1 base at V and 0 bases at J; junction bases unmatched: 1. This CDR3 has 15 residues. The germline gives CDR1 MNHEY, CDR2 SVGAGI. The DNA of the CDR3 is TGTGCCAGCAGTTACTGGACAGGGTACCAAGAGACCCAGTACTTC. Its translation is CASSYWTGYQETQYF.

The gene calls are TRBV4-1 and TRBJ1-1; no clear D gene. CDR1 and CDR2 from the germline V gene are MGHRA and YSYEKL. The CDR3 runs 12 residues. V lost 4 bases to trimming and J lost 11 bases, with 14 bases between them. The CDR3 DNA reads TGCGCCAGCAGCCCAGGTAGGACTCCTGCTTTCTTT. It codes for CASSPGRTPAFF.

The chain links TRBV6-5 to TRBJ2-1, with 7 bases lining up with TRBD1. Looked up from germline, CDR1 is MNHEY and CDR2 is SVGAGI. V was clipped by 2 bases and J by 2 bases; unmatched bases: 0. This CDR3 contains 14 residues. The CDR3 is CASSYQGAYNEQFF. The CDR3 DNA is TGTGCCAGCAGTTACCAGGGGGCCTACAATGAGCAGTTCTTC.

A remark on this clone: Germline and junction disagree at one end, which may indicate a read error. The gene calls are TRBV6-6 and TRBJ1-2; D is uncertain. Germline assignment: CDR1 MNHNY and CDR2 SVGAGI (reference sequence). The CDR3 runs to 12 residues. CDR3 sequence: CASSYSGSESRF. CDR3 nucleotide sequence: TGTGCCAGCAGTTACTCCGGCAGTGAATCCCGCTTC.

Only a few counts were recorded for this clone. The chain links TRBV10-3 to TRBJ2-7; D may be TRBD2 (5 bases). Looked up from germline, CDR1 is ENHRY and CDR2 is SYGVKD. This CDR3 has 14 amino acids. The germline V and J ends were trimmed by 3 bases and 4 bases, with 13 bases remaining between them. The CDR3 is CAISDRLARYEQYF. Here the CDR3 DNA reads TGTGCCATCAGTGATCGTCTAGCTCGGTACGAGCAGTACTTC.

This rearrangement joins TRBV29-1 to TRBJ2-1; D perhaps matches TRBD2 (5 bases). CDR1 and CDR2 from the germline V gene are SQVTM and ANQGSEA. The CDR3 covers 14 residues. V was pared by 7 bases and J by 6 bases, with 19 bases between. The CDR3 sequence: CSALIGLGSNEQFF. The CDR3, as DNA: TGCAGCGCCCTAATCGGGCTTGGGAGCAATGAGCAGTTCTTC.

The gene calls are TRBV7-2 and TRBJ2-7, with a weak D call TRBD1 (6 bases). The CDR3 runs to 15 residues. With 5 bases removed from V and 0 bases from J, the gap between germline ends came to 14 bases. The germline V gene encodes CDR1 SGHTA and CDR2 FQGNSA. CDR3 DNA sequence: TGTGCCAGCAGCCCGCGGACAGAAGCCTCCTACGAGCAGTACTTC. Protein sequence: CASSPRTEASYEQYF.

The chain uses TRBV18 and TRBJ2-5; TRBD1 or TRBD2 may be the D gene (5 bases each). CDR1 is KGHSH, CDR2 LQKENI, per germline. The CDR3 consists of 17 residues. Trimming stripped 1 base from V and 3 bases from J, with 18 bases between. The CDR3 region has the DNA TGTGCCAGCTCACCACGAGTTCGGGGCATGGGTGAAGAGACCCAGTACTTC. Translation gives CASSPRVRGMGEETQYF.

This sequence joins TRBV2 and TRBJ2-7; D is perhaps TRBD2 (6 bases). Trimming left V 6 bases short and J 4 bases short, with 13 bases between. Germline CDR1 and CDR2: SNHLY and FYNNEI. The CDR3 runs to 13 residues. CDR3 bases: TGTGCCAGCAGGGGAGGTGGCGGTTACGAGCAGTACTTC. Translation: CASRGGGGYEQYF.

The chain is built from TRBV11-2 and TRBJ1-6, with D tentatively TRBD1 (6 bases). Between the trimmed V and J ends, which lost 7 bases and 7 bases, there was a span of 14 bases. The CDR3 length is 14 residues. From germline, CDR1 is SGHAT and CDR2 FQNNGV. DNA of the CDR3: TGTGCCAGCACCGCAGGGGCAAGGAATTCACCCCTCCACTTT. As protein: CASTAGARNSPLHF.

This clone was observed a few times. This chain uses TRBV7-2 with TRBJ1-4; D uncertain. V lost 3 bases and J lost 7, with 9 bases in between. The length of the CDR3 is 13 residues. CDR1 and CDR2 from the germline V gene are SGHTA and FQGNSA. The CDR3 here is CASSFGPGEKLFF. The CDR3 nucleotides read TGTGCCAGCAGCTTCGGACCCGGTGAAAAACTGTTTTTT.

The chain has TRBV29-1 and TRBJ1-4; no firm D call. Germline V gene data show CDR1 as SQVTM and CDR2 as ANQGSEA. CDR3 length: 13 residues. V was shortened by 5 bases and J by 4 bases, with 11 bases between the two germline ends. The CDR3 spells CSVLPAYNEKLFF. DNA of the CDR3: TGCAGCGTTCTCCCGGCTTATAATGAAAAACTGTTTTTT.

The CDR3 protein is CASSPQRGASSYEQYF. The CDR3 nucleotides read TGTGCCAGCTCACCACAGCGGGGGGCGAGCTCCTACGAGCAGTACTTC. This sequence joins TRBV18 and TRBJ2-7; 9 positions agree with TRBD2. Losses at the gene ends were 1 base for V and 0 bases for J; bases not matched to a gene: 4. The CDR3 length is 16 residues. Germline V CDR1 and CDR2: KGHSH, LQKENI.

V usage is TRBV15 and J usage is TRBJ2-3; 7 nucleotides match TRBD2. Germline V gene data show CDR1 as LNHNV and CDR2 as YYDKDF (reference sequence). CDR3 length: 14 amino acids. With 8 bases clipped from V and 3 bases from J, the junction kept 8 bases outside the gene matches. The chain's CDR3 is CATSPLAVTDTQYF. DNA for the CDR3: TGTGCCACCTCACCTCTAGCGGTAACAGATACGCAGTATTTT.

The gene calls are TRBV18 and TRBJ1-2; 7 bases fit TRBD1. Trimming cost V 0 bases and J 7 bases; bases outside gene matches: 8. Germline lookup yields CDR1 KGHSH and CDR2 LQKENI. The CDR3 is made up of 15 amino acids. Here the CDR3 reads CASSPPTGETGGYTF. CDR3 bases: TGTGCCAGCTCACCACCTACAGGGGAGACTGGTGGCTACACCTTC. Based on the CDR3 plus reference TRBV18 and TRBJ1-2, the full variable domain is NAGVMQNPRHLVRRRGQEARLRCSPMKGHSHVYWYRQLPEEGLKFMVYLQKENIIDESGMPKERFSAEFPKEGPSILRIQQVVRGDSAAYFCASSPPTGETGGYTFGSGTRLTVV.

V and J are TRBV19 and TRBJ1-5; D unresolved. The CDR3 length is 16 residues. Trimming cost V 7 bases and J 2 bases, with 18 bases left between them. Per germline, CDR1 LNHDA and CDR2 SQIVND (reference sequence). This chain's CDR3 is CASTPRVGSGNQPQHF. The CDR3 coding sequence is TGTGCCAGTACCCCTCGAGTAGGGTCGGGCAATCAGCCCCAGCATTTT.

The chain links TRBV11-2 to TRBJ2-6; weak D call: TRBD1 (6 bases). Per germline, CDR1 SGHAT and CDR2 FQNNGV. The CDR3 is 15 amino acids. Trimming pared 3 bases from V and 0 bases from J, leaving 6 bases between. The CDR3 protein is CASSLDSSGANVLTF. The DNA for the CDR3 is TGTGCCAGCAGCTTGGACAGCTCTGGGGCCAACGTCCTGACTTTC.

The sample holds one count of this clone. The chain recombines TRBV4-3 with TRBJ2-3; TRBD2 agrees at 8 bases. Trimming cost V 0 bases and J 5 bases; bases outside gene matches: 7. This CDR3 has 16 residues. Germline loops: CDR1 LGHNA, CDR2 YSLEER. In nucleotides, the CDR3 is TGCGCCAGCAGCCAAGATCCAGCGGGGGCGAGAGATACGCAGTATTTT. Encoded protein: CASSQDPAGARDTQYF.

This clone was seen a single time. This chain connects TRBV5-1 to TRBJ2-5, with TRBD1 identical over 11 bases. The length of the CDR3 is 18 residues. CDR1 and CDR2 from the germline V gene are SGHRS and YFSETQ. Trimming cost V 2 bases and J 5 bases; bases outside gene matches: 14. The CDR3 is CASSFTGWTGGQGETQYF. The CDR3 bases are TGCGCCAGCAGCTTTACAGGGTGGACAGGGGGCCAAGGGGAGACCCAGTACTTC.

This clone was seen a handful of times. J is TRBJ2-2 and V is TRBV9; D remains ambiguous. CDR1 is SGDLS, CDR2 YYNGEE, per germline. V lost 3 bases to trimming and J lost 5 bases, with 2 bases between them. The CDR3 spans 11 residues. Written as DNA, the CDR3 is TGTGCCAGCAGCGGGACCGGGGAGCTGTTTTTT. Translating gives CASSGTGELFF.

This chain links TRBV7-2 with TRBJ2-7; TRBD1 is a possible D gene (6 bases). The CDR3 runs 14 residues. Trimming took off 2 bases at V and 5 bases at J, with 13 bases between the two ends. The germline CDR1 and CDR2 sequences are SGHTA and FQGNSA. CDR3 DNA sequence: TGTGCCAGCAGCTTAAGGGGGATTAAAAACGAGCAGTACTTC. This encodes CASSLRGIKNEQYF.

J is TRBJ2-2 and V is TRBV7-6, with D possibly being TRBD1 (5 bases). CDR3 length: 15 amino acids. Trimming stripped 5 bases from V and 3 bases from J, with 13 bases between. Germline CDR1 and CDR2: SGHVS and FNYEAQ. The CDR3 DNA reads as TGTGCCAGCAGCCACAGACAGCTGGACACCGGGGAGCTGTTTTTT. It codes for CASSHRQLDTGELFF.

With respect to this clone: This may be a read error, as it is one base from a much larger clone. The same CDR3 also results from other DNA sequences found in this sample. This chain connects TRBV5-4 to TRBJ1-1; unclear D gene. There are 11 residues in the CDR3. Germline V gene sequence: CDR1 SGHNT, CDR2 YYREEE (reference sequence). The V end was cut by 3 bases, the J end by 3 bases, with 3 bases between. The CDR3 here is CASSSYTEAFF. Written as DNA, the CDR3 is TGTGCCAGCAGCTCATACACTGAAGCTTTCTTT.